These 22 T cell receptor beta chains were all obtained from the same sample, sequenced in a study of identical twins. TCRdb re-derived calls from the 5' RACE reads in MiXCR, one entry per CDR3 protein. The top ten clones hold roughly 8.7% of a sample with a few hundred thousand distinct CDR3 sequences, approximately 9.1% of them seen once. The source material was naive T cells sorted from blood. The receptor set was obtained from a woman aged 50 to 60 in good health.

This clonotype came up a few times. This chain connects TRBV20-1 to TRBJ2-1; D is uncertain. The V and J ends lost 3 bases and 8 bases respectively, with 14 bases between them. The length of the CDR3 is 13 residues. Germline CDR1 and CDR2: DFQATT and SNEGSKA (reference sequence). The CDR3 spells CSASAIKGHEQFF. The CDR3 DNA reads as TGCAGTGCTAGCGCCATTAAGGGCCATGAGCAGTTCTTC.

Ten or more counts support this clonotype. This sequence joins TRBV5-6 and TRBJ2-1; D may be TRBD1 (6 bases). Germline V gives CDR1 SGHDT, CDR2 YYEEEE. V was cut by 2 bases and J by 10 bases, with 10 bases left in between. CDR3 size: 12 residues. In nucleotides, the CDR3 is TGTGCCAGCAGCTTCTCAGGGGTCGAGCAGTTCTTC. This translates into CASSFSGVEQFF.

This clonotype was counted at least ten times. CDR3 DNA: TGTGCCAGCAGCTCGCCTCGGGGGTCCAATTCACCCCTCCACTTT. It yields the protein CASSSPRGSNSPLHF. The rearrangement uses TRBV7-3 and TRBJ1-6; D might be TRBD1 (5 bases). Germline CDR1 and CDR2: SGHTA and FQGTGA. This CDR3 region has 15 residues. Trimming cost V 4 bases and J 7 bases, with 14 bases left between them. Full variable domain (remainder filled in from reference TRBV7-3 and TRBJ1-6): GAGVSQTPSNKVTEKGKYVELRCDPISGHTALYWYRQSLGQGPEFLIYFQGTGAADDSGLPNDRFFAVRPEGSVSTLKIQRTERGDSAVYLCASSSPRGSNSPLHFGNGTRLTVT.

This clonotype was counted at least ten times. DNA of the CDR3: TGCGCCAGCAGCCTCACAGGGGAAGCTTACGAGCAGTACTTC. Its translation is CASSLTGEAYEQYF. The V and J genes are TRBV4-1 and TRBJ2-7; 7 nucleotides match TRBD1. The CDR3 has 14 residues. The V segment lost 4 bases and the J segment 4 bases; nucleotides outside the gene matches: 7. Germline CDR1 is MGHRA and CDR2 is YSYEKL.

This clonotype was counted only a few times. V usage is TRBV11-1 and J usage is TRBJ2-7, with 9 bases aligning to TRBD2. Germline V CDR1 and CDR2: SGHAT, FQDESV (reference sequence). The length of the CDR3 is 19 residues. V lost 1 base and J lost 2; bases outside the gene matches: 15. As DNA, the CDR3 is TGTGCCAGCAGCTTAGGTATGATAGCGGGAGACCTACGGCCCTACGAGCAGTACTTC. It specifies CASSLGMIAGDLRPYEQYF.

The table lists this clonotype with a few counts. The rearrangement joins TRBV4-1 to TRBJ2-6; 11 bases match TRBD1. The length of the CDR3 is 17 residues. The V segment lost 5 bases and the J segment 2 bases; nucleotides outside the gene matches: 5. Per germline, CDR1 MGHRA and CDR2 YSYEKL. CDR3 region: CASSKGTGGTGANVLTF. The CDR3 DNA follows: TGCGCCAGCAGCAAAGGGACAGGGGGTACTGGGGCCAACGTCCTGACTTTC.

The gene calls are TRBV7-9 and TRBJ2-2; D is possibly TRBD1 or TRBD2 (5 bases each). V lost 1 base, J lost 6 bases, and 21 bases lay in between. CDR1 SEHNR and CDR2 FQNEAQ come from the germline V gene (reference sequence). CDR3 length: 18 amino acids. Here the CDR3 reads CASSLGTRDPLRSGELFF. CDR3 bases: TGTGCCAGCAGCTTAGGGACCCGGGACCCTCTACGATCCGGGGAGCTGTTTTTT.

The table lists this clonotype with a few counts. The rearrangement links TRBV6-2 or TRBV6-3 to TRBJ2-2; TRBD2 matches at 16 bases. The J segment lost 6 bases and the V segment lost 6 bases, leaving 7 bases of the junction unmatched. Germline CDR1 reads MNHEY; CDR2 reads SVGEGT. This CDR3 is 17 amino acids long. The CDR3 coding sequence is TGTGCCAGCAGGCCCCCGGGACTAGCGGGAGGGCCCGGGGAGCTGTTTTTT. Translated: CASRPPGLAGGPGELFF.

V usage is TRBV4-1 and J usage is TRBJ2-7, with D perhaps TRBD1 (5 bases). CDR3 length: 14 residues. Trimming left V 3 bases short and J 3 bases short, with 12 bases between. Germline CDR1 is MGHRA and CDR2 is YSYEKL. The CDR3 nucleotides are TGCGCCAGCAGCCATACAACAGGAGACTACGAGCAGTACTTC. This sequence encodes CASSHTTGDYEQYF.

This clonotype has a handful of counts. The chain uses TRBV24-1 and TRBJ2-3; D possibly corresponds to TRBD2 (6 bases). The CDR3 consists of 17 residues. Germline V gives CDR1 KGHDR, CDR2 SFDVKD. V was pared by 0 bases and J by 0 bases, with 12 bases between. The CDR3 reads CATSDLGGTASTDTQYF. CDR3 nucleotides: TGTGCCACCAGTGATTTGGGCGGGACGGCCAGCACAGATACGCAGTATTTT.

This clonotype was seen a handful of times. The rearrangement uses TRBV7-9 and TRBJ2-1; the D gene is possibly TRBD1 (5 bases). The V and J ends lost 7 bases and 4 bases respectively, with 17 bases between them. Germline loops: CDR1 SEHNR, CDR2 FQNEAQ (reference sequence). This CDR3 has 15 residues. The CDR3 nucleotides are TGTGCCAGCACTGGGGAAAGGGGCAGGTACAATGAGCAGTTCTTC. Amino acid sequence: CASTGERGRYNEQFF.

Many counts were recorded for this clonotype. The V and J genes are TRBV2 and TRBJ1-2; TRBD1 aligns across 9 bases. Unmatched junction bases numbered 7, after V lost 4 bases and J lost 4 bases. Germline V gene sequence: CDR1 SNHLY, CDR2 FYNNEI. This CDR3 is built from 15 residues. This chain's CDR3 is CASSGVGQGGYGYTF. The CDR3 DNA follows: TGTGCCAGCAGTGGCGTGGGACAGGGAGGCTATGGCTACACCTTC.

The gene calls are TRBV6-2 or TRBV6-3 and TRBJ2-7, with D possibly matching TRBD2 (6 bases). The CDR3 has 14 amino acids. CDR1 is MNHEY, CDR2 SVGEGT, per germline. Trimming pared 4 bases from V and 3 bases from J, leaving 13 bases between. The CDR3 coding sequence is TGTGCCAGCAGTTCTCGGACTAACTACTACGAGCAGTACGTC. Residues: CASSSRTNYYEQYV.

This clonotype was observed many times. This chain joins TRBV20-1 and TRBJ2-7, with D possibly TRBD2 on 6 matching bases. Trimming pared 6 bases from V and 2 bases from J, leaving 14 bases between. The CDR3 is 13 amino acids. The germline V gene encodes CDR1 DFQATT and CDR2 SNEGSKA (reference sequence). This CDR3 is CSATGTLTYEQYV. The CDR3 nucleotides are TGCAGTGCCACCGGGACTTTGACCTACGAGCAGTACGTC.

This clonotype was seen only a few times. DNA for the CDR3: TGTGCCAGCAGCCCCTCAGGGCCCGGGGAGCTGTTTTTT. This gives the protein CASSPSGPGELFF. The rearrangement uses TRBV9 and TRBJ2-2; a weak D match, TRBD1 (5 bases). The germline gives CDR1 SGDLS, CDR2 YYNGEE. The CDR3 extends over 13 amino acids. The V and J ends lost 4 bases and 6 bases respectively, with 10 bases between them.

The table lists this clonotype with a few counts. The J gene is TRBJ1-1, the V gene TRBV28, with D perhaps matching TRBD1 (6 bases). Looked up from germline, CDR1 is MDHEN and CDR2 is SYDVKM. CDR3 length: 16 residues. Trimming stripped 6 bases from V and 6 bases from J, with 23 bases between. CDR3 DNA: TGTGCCAGCAGCCTCTTTCGGGGTGGGGGGCGTGCTGAAGCTTTCTTT. It is translated as CASSLFRGGGRAEAFF.

The chain employs TRBV5-1 and TRBJ2-5; TRBD2 might be the D (6 bases). This CDR3 spans 13 amino acids. The V gene lost 3 bases and the J gene lost 5 bases, with 11 bases spanning the gap. Germline V gives CDR1 SGHRS, CDR2 YFSETQ. CDR3 in DNA: TGCGCCAGCAGCTGGTCAGCGGGTGAGACCCAGTACTTC. This gives the protein CASSWSAGETQYF. Variable domain in full (rest from reference TRBV5-1 and TRBJ2-5): KAGVTQTPRYLIKTRGQQVTLSCSPISGHRSVSWYQQTPGQGLQFLFEYFSETQRNKGNFPGRFSGRQFSNSRSEMNVSTLELGDSALYLCASSWSAGETQYFGPGTRLLVL.

The CDR3 region is CASSLKYTGELFF. The CDR3 DNA follows: TGTGCCAGCAGCTTAAAGTACACCGGGGAGCTGTTTTTT. The chain combines TRBV7-3 with TRBJ2-2; no clear D gene. CDR3 size: 13 residues. CDR1 and CDR2 from the germline V gene are SGHTA and FQGTGA. Trimming cost V 1 base and J 3 bases, with 3 bases left between them.

This clonotype appeared many times. The V call is TRBV7-2, the J call TRBJ2-1, with 9 bases fitting TRBD2. V dropped 4 bases and J dropped 7; count of bases not matched to a gene: 8. CDR1 and CDR2 from the germline V gene are SGHTA and FQGNSA. The CDR3 contains 15 residues. The CDR3 loop is CASSSDSGSGNEQFF. CDR3 nucleotides: TGTGCCAGCAGCTCCGATAGCGGGAGTGGGAATGAGCAGTTCTTC.

This clonotype was seen ten or more times. The chain uses TRBV10-2 and TRBJ2-7, with TRBD1 as a possible D gene (6 bases). The ends were cut back, 7 bases at V and 6 bases at J, with 16 bases in the middle. The V gene's germline CDR1 is WSHSY and CDR2 SAAADI. The CDR3 totals 13 residues. The chain's CDR3 is CASTLDRDTEQYF. The CDR3 DNA reads as TGCGCCAGCACCCTAGACCGGGACACCGAGCAGTACTTC.

Only a few counts were recorded for this clonotype. J is TRBJ2-7 and V is TRBV2, with 10 positions matching TRBD2. The CDR3 extends over 15 amino acids. The V and J ends lost 0 bases and 7 bases, in that order; junction bases with no gene match: 6. Germline CDR1 SNHLY, CDR2 FYNNEI. CDR3 in DNA: TGTGCCAGCAGTGAAGCGCCGCTAGCGGGAGATGAGCAGTACTTC. Protein sequence: CASSEAPLAGDEQYF.

At least ten counts were recorded for this clonotype. An end of the junction differs from the germline gene, which may be a read error. The rearrangement links TRBV10-3 to TRBJ2-1; 10 bases line up with TRBD2. The CDR3 spans 18 residues. Germline-derived CDR1 and CDR2 are ENHRY and SYGVKD. The CDR3 protein is CAISALAPSGRAYNEQFF. The CDR3 nucleotides read TGTGCCATCAGTGCTTTAGCCCCGAGCGGGAGGGCCTATAATGAGCAGTTCTTC.